Listed below are T cell receptor beta chains from one sample, sequenced in a study of identical twins. TCRdb re-called the 5' RACE reads with MiXCR, one entry per CDR3 protein. The sample gives 690,000 or so distinct CDR3 sequences, approximately 9% of which show up once; around 0.98% is in the top ten. These data are also associated with another study on yellow fever vaccine responses in identical twins.

The sample consisted of PBMCs. The receptor set was obtained from a woman aged 18 to 35 in good health. Both conserved end residues are part of each CDR3. A D gene is named only where the DNA matches it firmly. Only part of the rows carry a size: once, few, many, or a class if the clone is expanded.

v_call,clone_size,j_call,d_call,cdr3_nt,cdr3_aa
TRBV19,few,TRBJ1-1,-,TGTGCCAGTCCCGGAGAGGCTGAAGCTTTCTTT,CASPGEAEAFF
TRBV6-5,few,TRBJ1-2,-,TGTGCCAGCAGTTTCAGGGACTCTGCTAACTATGGCTACACCTTC,CASSFRDSANYGYTF
TRBV7-3,few,TRBJ1-4,TRBD1,TGTGCCAGCAGCTTAACAGGGGGCGATGGTGAAAAACTGTTTTTT,CASSLTGGDGEKLFF
TRBV28,-,TRBJ2-7,TRBD1,TGTGCCAGCACCGTTATACAGGGGGCGGGTTACGAGCAGTACTTC,CASTVIQGAGYEQYF
TRBV6-5,few,TRBJ2-1,-,TGTGCCAGCAGTTACTCGAGCGGGACAGAAGAGCAGTTCTTC,CASSYSSGTEEQFF
TRBV12-3/TRBV12-4,few,TRBJ2-5,-,TGTGCCAGCAGTTTTGGGCGGGACCAAGAGACCCAGTACTTC,CASSFGRDQETQYF
TRBV6-5,many,TRBJ2-7,-,TGTGCCAGCAGTTACGGACCCAGCGGCTACGAGCAGTACTTC,CASSYGPSGYEQYF
TRBV9,many,TRBJ1-3,TRBD1,TGTGCCAGCAGCGGGGGACAGGGGGCTGGAAACACCATATATTTT,CASSGGQGAGNTIYF
TRBV6-1,few,TRBJ1-1,TRBD1,TGTGCCAGCGTCACAGGGGTGAACACTGAAGCTTTCTTT,CASVTGVNTEAFF
TRBV9,many,TRBJ2-1,-,TGTGCCAGCAGCGACTCTAGGACCTACAATGAGCAGTTCTTC,CASSDSRTYNEQFF
TRBV28,few,TRBJ2-1,-,TGTGCCAGCAGTGCGCCTTTTGGGCGTAATGAGCAGTTCTTC,CASSAPFGRNEQFF
TRBV7-8,-,TRBJ1-1,TRBD1,TGTGCCAGCAGCTTATCGACAGGGAGGGAAGCTTTCTTT,CASSLSTGREAFF
TRBV20-1,many,TRBJ1-2,-,TGCAGTGCGAAACGACAGGACCAGGGCTACACCTTC,CSAKRQDQGYTF
TRBV4-3,-,TRBJ1-6,TRBD1,TGCGCCAGCAGCCGGGACAGGGAAGGATCACCCCTCCACTTT,CASSRDREGSPLHF
TRBV20-1,many,TRBJ2-1,TRBD2,TGCAGTGCTAGGAAGCGGGAGGGGTCCTACAATGAGCAGTTCTTC,CSARKREGSYNEQFF
TRBV9,few,TRBJ2-1,TRBD1,TGTGCCAGCAGCGTAGTCCGGACAGGGAATGAGCAGTTCTTC,CASSVVRTGNEQFF
TRBV7-2,few,TRBJ2-5,TRBD2,TGTGCCAGCAGAACCTACAGCGGGGCGGAGACCCAGTACTTC,CASRTYSGAETQYF
TRBV6-2/TRBV6-3,many,TRBJ2-5,TRBD1,TGTGCCAGCAGTCTCGGACAGGGCCTTGAGACCCAGTACTTC,CASSLGQGLETQYF
TRBV5-1,many,TRBJ1-1,-,TGCGCCAGCAGCTTGGGCGCGGCTCAGGAAGCTTTCTTT,CASSLGAAQEAFF
TRBV5-1,few,TRBJ1-4,-,TGCGCCAGCAGCTTGGCCAGGATGGGCGAAAAACTGTTTTTT,CASSLARMGEKLFF
TRBV10-3,many,TRBJ2-5,-,TGTGCCATCAGTGAGTCGCATGGAGGGGGTGGCGGAGAGACCCAGTACTTC,CAISESHGGGGGETQYF
TRBV24-1,many,TRBJ1-5,TRBD1,TGTGCCACCTCCGGACAGGGCAAGCGGCCCCAGCATTTT,CATSGQGKRPQHF
TRBV7-2,-,TRBJ2-1,TRBD1,TGTGCCAGCAGTTATGCCGGGACAGGGGGCGTGGAGCAGTTCTTC,CASSYAGTGGVEQFF
TRBV11-2,few,TRBJ2-5,-,TGTGCCAGCAGTCCAGGGAGAGGGCTTGAGACCCAGTACTTC,CASSPGRGLETQYF
TRBV20-1,few,TRBJ2-1,TRBD2,TGCAGTGCTGCCACGACTAGCGGGGGACAGAGGGCCGAGCAGTTCTTC,CSAATTSGGQRAEQFF
TRBV28,-,TRBJ1-3,-,TGTGCCAGCAGTCCTCCAGTGTCGCGCTCTGGAAACACCATATATTTT,CASSPPVSRSGNTIYF
TRBV6-5,-,TRBJ2-7,-,TGTGCCAGCAGTTACTCCCGGGCCTTGGGGGCCTACGAGCAGTACTTC,CASSYSRALGAYEQYF
TRBV15,many,TRBJ2-2,-,TGTGCCACCAGCAGACTTAGGGGGGTAAACACCGGGGAGCTGTTTTTT,CATSRLRGVNTGELFF
TRBV5-1,many,TRBJ2-6,TRBD1,TGCGCCAGCAGCTTGGCCAGGACAGGGCGTTCTGGGGCCAACGTCCTGACTTTC,CASSLARTGRSGANVLTF
TRBV15,-,TRBJ2-1,-,TGTGCCACCAGCAGAGATGGGGATGAGCAGTTCTTC,CATSRDGDEQFF
TRBV7-9,few,TRBJ1-1,-,TGTGCCTCAGAGGAGGTACTGAACACTGAAGCTTTCTTT,CASEEVLNTEAFF
TRBV4-3,-,TRBJ2-3,TRBD1,TGCGCCTGCAGCCAGACCGGGACAGGGAGTGCGGTTGGCGGCACAGATACGCAGTATTTT,CACSQTGTGSAVGGTDTQYF
TRBV29-1,-,TRBJ2-3,TRBD2,TGCAGCGCCCGAGGGGTAGCGGGAGGAGGTGGAATAGATACGCAGTATTTT,CSARGVAGGGGIDTQYF
TRBV4-2,many,TRBJ2-1,TRBD2,TGTGCCAGCAGCCAAGATTCGACTAGCGGGAGAGAGCAGTTCTTC,CASSQDSTSGREQFF
TRBV28,-,TRBJ1-1,-,TGTGCCAGCAGTACGATGACTGAAGCTTTCTTT,CASSTMTEAFF
TRBV6-1,many,TRBJ2-1,TRBD2,TGTGCCAGCCGGGAGGGGCCGGGCCCGAATGAGCAGTTCTTC,CASREGPGPNEQFF
TRBV18,few,TRBJ2-3,TRBD2,TGTGCCAGCTCTAAACTAGCGGGCATCACAGATACGCAGTATTTT,CASSKLAGITDTQYF
TRBV29-1,few,TRBJ1-1,-,TGCAGCGTCGAAGATCTAGGACTGGGCACTGAAGCTTTCTTT,CSVEDLGLGTEAFF
TRBV9,many,TRBJ2-3,-,TGTGCCAGCAGCGTAACGACAGTCAGCACAGATACGCAGTATTTT,CASSVTTVSTDTQYF
TRBV20-1,many,TRBJ2-1,-,TGCAGTGCTAGAGATCCCCGGTCTAGCGCAAACAATGAGCAGTTCTTC,CSARDPRSSANNEQFF
TRBV7-2,-,TRBJ2-1,TRBD1,TGTGCCAGCAGCCTAGCCCCAACAGGGGGCAGGTACAATGAGCAGTTCTTC,CASSLAPTGGRYNEQFF
TRBV6-5,-,TRBJ2-7,-,TGTGCCAGCAGTTACTCTGAACGGGAGAGTCCTTACGAGCAGTACTTC,CASSYSERESPYEQYF
TRBV25-1,-,TRBJ2-3,-,TGTGCCAGCAGTGAAAGGACGGACTACACAGATACGCAGTATTTT,CASSERTDYTDTQYF
TRBV20-1,-,TRBJ2-3,-,TGCAGTGCTAGAGATGGCGGGGAGCGCACAGATACGCAGTATTTT,CSARDGGERTDTQYF
TRBV27,few,TRBJ2-5,-,TGTGCCAGCAGCCATGGGGGGTTGGAGACCCAGTACTTC,CASSHGGLETQYF
TRBV10-3,many,TRBJ2-1,-,TGTGCCATCAGTGAGTCGGGGCTGACATTGACACAGTTCTTC,CAISESGLTLTQFF